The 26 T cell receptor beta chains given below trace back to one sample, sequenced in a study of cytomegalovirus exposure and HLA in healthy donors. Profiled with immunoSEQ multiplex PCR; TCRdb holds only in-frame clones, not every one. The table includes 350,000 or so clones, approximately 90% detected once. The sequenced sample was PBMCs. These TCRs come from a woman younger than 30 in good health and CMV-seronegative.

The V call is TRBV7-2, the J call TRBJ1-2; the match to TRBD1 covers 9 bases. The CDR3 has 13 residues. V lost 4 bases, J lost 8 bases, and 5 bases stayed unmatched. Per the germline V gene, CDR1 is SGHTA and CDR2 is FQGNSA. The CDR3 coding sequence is TGTGCCAGCAGCTCGGGACAGGGTGGCGGCTACACCTTC. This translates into CASSSGQGGGYTF.

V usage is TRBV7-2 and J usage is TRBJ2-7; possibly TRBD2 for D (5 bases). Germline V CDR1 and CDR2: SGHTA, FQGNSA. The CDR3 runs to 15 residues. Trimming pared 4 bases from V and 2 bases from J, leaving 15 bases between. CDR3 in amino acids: CASSSQGGGAYEQYF. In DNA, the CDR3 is TGTGCCAGCAGCTCCCAAGGAGGCGGAGCCTACGAGCAGTACTTC.

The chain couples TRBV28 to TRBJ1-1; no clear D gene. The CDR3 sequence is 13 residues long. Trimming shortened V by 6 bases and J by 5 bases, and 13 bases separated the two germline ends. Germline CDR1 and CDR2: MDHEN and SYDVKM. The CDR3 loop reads CASSFIPRTEAFF. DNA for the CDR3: TGTGCCAGCAGCTTTATACCTCGGACTGAAGCTTTCTTT.

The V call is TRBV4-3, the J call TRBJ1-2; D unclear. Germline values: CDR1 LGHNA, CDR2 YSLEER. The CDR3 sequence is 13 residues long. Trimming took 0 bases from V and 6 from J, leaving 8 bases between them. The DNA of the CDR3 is TGCGCCAGCAGCCAAGATCGTCCGGATGGCTACACCTTC. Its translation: CASSQDRPDGYTF.

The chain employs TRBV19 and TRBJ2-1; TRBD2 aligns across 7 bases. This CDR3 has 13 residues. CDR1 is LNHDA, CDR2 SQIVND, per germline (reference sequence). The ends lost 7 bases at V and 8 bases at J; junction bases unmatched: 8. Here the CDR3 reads CASNVAGVDEQFF. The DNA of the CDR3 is TGTGCCAGTAACGTGGCGGGGGTTGATGAGCAGTTCTTC.

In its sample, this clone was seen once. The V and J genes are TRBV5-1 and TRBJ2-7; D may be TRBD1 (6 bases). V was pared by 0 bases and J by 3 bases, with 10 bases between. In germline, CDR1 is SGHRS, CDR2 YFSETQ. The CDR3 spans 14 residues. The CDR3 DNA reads TGCGCCAGCAGCTTGGCACCAGGGGTCTACGAGCAGTACTTC. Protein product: CASSLAPGVYEQYF.

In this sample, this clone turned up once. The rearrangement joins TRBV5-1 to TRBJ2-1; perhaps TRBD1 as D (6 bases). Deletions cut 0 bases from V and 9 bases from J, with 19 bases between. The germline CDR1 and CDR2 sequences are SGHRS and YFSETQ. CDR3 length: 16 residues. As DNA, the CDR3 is TGCGCCAGCAGCTTGGGGGTTTTGAACAGGGTGGTTGAGCAGTTCTTC. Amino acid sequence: CASSLGVLNRVVEQFF.

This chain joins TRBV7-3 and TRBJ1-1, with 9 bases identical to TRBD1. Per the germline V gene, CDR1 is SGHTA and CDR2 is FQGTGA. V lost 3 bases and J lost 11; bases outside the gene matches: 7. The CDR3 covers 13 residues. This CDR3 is CASSLNTGGRAFF. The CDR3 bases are TGTGCCAGCAGCTTGAACACAGGGGGCAGGGCTTTCTTT.

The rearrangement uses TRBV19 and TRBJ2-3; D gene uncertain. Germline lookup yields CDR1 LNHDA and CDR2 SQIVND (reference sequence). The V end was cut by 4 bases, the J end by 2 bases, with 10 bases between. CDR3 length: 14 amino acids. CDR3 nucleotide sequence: TGTGCCAGTAGTAGAGCTTCCACCACAGATACGCAGTATTTT. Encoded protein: CASSRASTTDTQYF.

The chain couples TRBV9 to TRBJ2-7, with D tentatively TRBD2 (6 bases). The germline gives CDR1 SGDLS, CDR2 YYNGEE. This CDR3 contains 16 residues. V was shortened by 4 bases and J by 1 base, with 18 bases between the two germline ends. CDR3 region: CASSPGVGSTSYEQYF. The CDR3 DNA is TGTGCCAGCAGCCCCGGGGTCGGGAGTACGTCCTACGAGCAGTACTTC.

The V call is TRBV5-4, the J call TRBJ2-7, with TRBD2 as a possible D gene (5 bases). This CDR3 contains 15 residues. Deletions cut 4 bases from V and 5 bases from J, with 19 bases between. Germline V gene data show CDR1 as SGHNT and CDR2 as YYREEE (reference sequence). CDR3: CASSAAAVIGDEQYF. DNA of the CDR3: TGTGCCAGCAGCGCCGCAGCGGTCATCGGGGACGAGCAGTACTTC. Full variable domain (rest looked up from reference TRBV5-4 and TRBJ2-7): ETGVTQSPTHLIKTRGQQVTLRCSSQSGHNTVSWYQQALGQGPQFIFQYYREEENGRGNFPPRFSGLQFPNYSSELNVNALELDDSALYLCASSAAAVIGDEQYFGPGTRLTVT.

CDR3 in amino acids: CSVPRTSGMDNEQFF. CDR3 nucleotide sequence: TGCAGCGTCCCAAGGACTAGCGGGATGGACAATGAGCAGTTCTTC. The chain carries TRBV29-1 and TRBJ2-1, with 12 nucleotides matching TRBD2. V shed 6 bases and J 5 bases; nucleotides not matched to a gene: 8. Germline loops: CDR1 SQVTM, CDR2 ANQGSEA. This CDR3 is 15 amino acids long.

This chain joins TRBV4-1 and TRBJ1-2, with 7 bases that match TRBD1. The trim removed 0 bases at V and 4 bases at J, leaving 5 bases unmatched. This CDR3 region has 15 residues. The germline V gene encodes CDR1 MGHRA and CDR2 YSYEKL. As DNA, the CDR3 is TGCGCCAGCAGCCAAGAATTGGGGACAGTCTATGGCTACACCTTC. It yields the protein CASSQELGTVYGYTF.

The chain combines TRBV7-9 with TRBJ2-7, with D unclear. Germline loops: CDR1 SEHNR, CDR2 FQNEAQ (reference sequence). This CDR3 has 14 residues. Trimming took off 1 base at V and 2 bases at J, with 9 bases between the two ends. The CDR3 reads CASSLEVQTYEQYF. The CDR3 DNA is TGTGCCAGCAGCTTAGAGGTACAGACCTACGAGCAGTACTTC.

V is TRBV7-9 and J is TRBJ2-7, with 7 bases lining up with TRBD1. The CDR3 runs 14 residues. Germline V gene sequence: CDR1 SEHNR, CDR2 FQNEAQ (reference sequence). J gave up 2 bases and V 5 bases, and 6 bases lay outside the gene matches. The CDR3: CASSLQQGTYEQYF. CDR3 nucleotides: TGTGCCAGCAGCCTCCAACAGGGGACCTACGAGCAGTACTTC.

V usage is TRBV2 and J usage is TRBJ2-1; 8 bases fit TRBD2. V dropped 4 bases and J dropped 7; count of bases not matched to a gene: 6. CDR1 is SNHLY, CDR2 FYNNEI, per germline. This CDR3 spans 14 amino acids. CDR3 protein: CASSGTSWLNEQFF. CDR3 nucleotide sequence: TGTGCCAGCAGTGGGACTAGCTGGTTAAATGAGCAGTTCTTC.

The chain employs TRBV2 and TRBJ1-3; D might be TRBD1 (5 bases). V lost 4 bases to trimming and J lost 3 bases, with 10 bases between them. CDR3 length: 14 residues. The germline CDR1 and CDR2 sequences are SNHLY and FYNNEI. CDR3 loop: CASSVQGGGNTIYF. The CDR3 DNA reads TGTGCCAGCAGTGTTCAGGGCGGTGGAAACACCATATATTTT.

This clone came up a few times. The chain's CDR3 is CASSGRTSGSSYEQYF. DNA for the CDR3: TGTGCCAGCAGTGGGAGGACTAGCGGGAGCTCCTACGAGCAGTACTTC. V usage is TRBV2 and J usage is TRBJ2-7; 13 positions match TRBD2. Germline V CDR1 and CDR2: SNHLY, FYNNEI. The ends lost 4 bases at V and 0 bases at J; junction bases unmatched: 3. The CDR3 spans 16 residues.

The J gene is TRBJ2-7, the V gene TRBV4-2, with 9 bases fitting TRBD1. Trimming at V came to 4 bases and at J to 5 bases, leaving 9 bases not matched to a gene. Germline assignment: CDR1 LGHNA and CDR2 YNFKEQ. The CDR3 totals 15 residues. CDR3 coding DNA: TGTGCCAGCAGCCCTAAGGGACAGGGTCTCGACGAGCAGTACTTC. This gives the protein CASSPKGQGLDEQYF.

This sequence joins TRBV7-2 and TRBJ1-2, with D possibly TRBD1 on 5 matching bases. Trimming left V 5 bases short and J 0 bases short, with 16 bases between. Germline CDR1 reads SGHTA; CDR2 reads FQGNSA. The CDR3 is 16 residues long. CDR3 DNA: TGTGCCAGCAGCCAATGGGGGACTACAGCTAACTATGGCTACACCTTC. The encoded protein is CASSQWGTTANYGYTF.

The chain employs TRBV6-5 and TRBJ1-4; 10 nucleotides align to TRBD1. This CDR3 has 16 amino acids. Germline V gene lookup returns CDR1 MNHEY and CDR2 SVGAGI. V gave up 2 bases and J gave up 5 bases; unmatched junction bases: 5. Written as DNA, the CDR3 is TGTGCCAGCAGTTACGAGACAGGGGGCTCGAATGAAAAACTGTTTTTT. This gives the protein CASSYETGGSNEKLFF.

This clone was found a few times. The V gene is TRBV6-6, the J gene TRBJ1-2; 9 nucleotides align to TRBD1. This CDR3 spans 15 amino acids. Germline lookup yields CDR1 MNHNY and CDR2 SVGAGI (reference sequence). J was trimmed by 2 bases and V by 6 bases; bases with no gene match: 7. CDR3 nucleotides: TGTGCCAGCAGACCAGGACAGGGGTCGAACTATGGCTACACCTTC. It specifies CASRPGQGSNYGYTF.

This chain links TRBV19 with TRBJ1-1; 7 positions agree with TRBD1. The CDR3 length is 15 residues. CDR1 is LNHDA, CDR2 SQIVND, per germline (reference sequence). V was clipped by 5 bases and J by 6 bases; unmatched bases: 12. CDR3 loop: CASSAQQGLRSEAFF. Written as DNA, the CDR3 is TGTGCCAGTAGTGCACAACAGGGGTTGAGGTCTGAAGCTTTCTTT.

CDR3 amino acids: CSAGGGGGAFF. The CDR3 DNA follows: TGCAGTGCTGGAGGGGGGGGAGGAGCTTTCTTT. The chain recombines TRBV20-1 with TRBJ1-1, with D maybe TRBD1 (6 bases). CDR1 is DFQATT and CDR2 is SNEGSKA in the germline V gene (reference sequence). The CDR3 loop spans 11 amino acids. V lost 5 bases and J 10 bases, leaving 14 bases between the germline ends.

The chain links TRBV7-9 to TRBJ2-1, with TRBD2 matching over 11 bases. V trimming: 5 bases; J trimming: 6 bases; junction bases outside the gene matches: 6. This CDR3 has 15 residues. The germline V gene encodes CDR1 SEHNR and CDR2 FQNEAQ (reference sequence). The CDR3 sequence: CASSRPGLAVNEQFF. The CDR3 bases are TGTGCCAGCAGCCGCCCGGGACTAGCGGTCAATGAGCAGTTCTTC.

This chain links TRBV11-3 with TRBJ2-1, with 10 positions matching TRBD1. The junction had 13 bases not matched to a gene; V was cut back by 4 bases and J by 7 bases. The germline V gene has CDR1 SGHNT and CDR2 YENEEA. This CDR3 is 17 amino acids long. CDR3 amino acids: CASSSPNSDRGGNEQFF. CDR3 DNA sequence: TGTGCCAGCAGCTCTCCAAACTCGGACAGGGGGGGTAATGAGCAGTTCTTC.